These 14 T cell receptor beta chains were all obtained from the same sample, sequenced in a study of T cell responses to AZD1222 COVID-19 vaccine. Data came from immunoSEQ multiplex PCR; TCRdb stores just in-frame clones and leaves some out. The data contain about 100,000 clones, roughly nine tenths of them singletons. Source: peripheral blood, taken 28 days after the second AZD1222 dose. The receptors here all came from an adult who received the AZD1222 COVID-19 vaccine.

The chain uses TRBV9 and TRBJ2-7; D unresolved. The germline CDR1 and CDR2 sequences are SGDLS and YYNGEE. This CDR3 has 14 amino acids. Trimming cost V 2 bases and J 4 bases, with 13 bases left between them. The CDR3 region has the DNA TGTGCCAGCAGCGTTGCAGGTTTAGGGTACGAGCAGTACTTC. Encoded protein: CASSVAGLGYEQYF. The full variable domain, rest sourced from reference TRBV9 and TRBJ2-7, is DSGVTQTPKHLITATGQRVTLRCSPRSGDLSVYWYQQSLDQGLQFLIQYYNGEERAKGNILERFSAQQFPDLHSELNLSSLELGDSALYFCASSVAGLGYEQYFGPGTRLTVT.

This rearrangement joins TRBV6-5 to TRBJ2-2, with D tentatively TRBD1 (5 bases). CDR3 length: 13 residues. Trimming cost V 11 bases and J 1 base, with 11 bases left between them. In germline, CDR1 is MNHEY, CDR2 SVGAGI. The CDR3 reads CAARGLNTGELFF. As DNA, the CDR3 is TGTGCCGCTAGGGGCTTGAACACCGGGGAGCTGTTTTTT.

The V and J genes are TRBV9 and TRBJ2-3; 7 bases map to TRBD1. In germline, CDR1 is SGDLS, CDR2 YYNGEE. The CDR3 extends over 17 amino acids. The V and J ends lost 3 bases and 2 bases, in that order; junction bases with no gene match: 12. CDR3 nucleotides: TGTGCCAGCAGCGCATTAGACGGGGACAGACTCACAGATACGCAGTATTTT. This gives the protein CASSALDGDRLTDTQYF.

The chain is built from TRBV9 and TRBJ2-7, with TRBD1 as a possible D gene (6 bases). The CDR3 totals 14 residues. Trimming took off 0 bases at V and 2 bases at J, with 9 bases between the two ends. Per the germline V gene, CDR1 is SGDLS and CDR2 is YYNGEE. The CDR3 DNA is TGTGCCAGCAGCGTAGGGGACACCGCCTACGAGCAGTACTTC. Translating it yields CASSVGDTAYEQYF. The variable domain in full, with the rest retrieved from reference TRBV9 and TRBJ2-7, is DSGVTQTPKHLITATGQRVTLRCSPRSGDLSVYWYQQSLDQGLQFLIQYYNGEERAKGNILERFSAQQFPDLHSELNLSSLELGDSALYFCASSVGDTAYEQYFGPGTRLTVT.

V and J are TRBV19 and TRBJ1-1, with a weak D call TRBD1 (6 bases). V lost 8 bases, J lost 7 bases, and 11 bases lay in between. The CDR3 runs to 11 residues. CDR1 LNHDA and CDR2 SQIVND come from the germline V gene (reference sequence). The CDR3 here is CASEQGREAFF. CDR3 nucleotides: TGTGCCAGTGAACAGGGACGTGAAGCTTTCTTT.

This chain joins TRBV11-3 and TRBJ1-2; D is unresolved. This CDR3 has 15 residues. Germline V gene sequence: CDR1 SGHNT, CDR2 YENEEA. V dropped 2 bases and J dropped 7 bases, with 17 bases sitting between them. The CDR3 nucleotides read TGTGCCAGCAGCTTAACTACAGATTGGTATAGTGGCTACACCTTC. This encodes CASSLTTDWYSGYTF.

The V and J genes are TRBV5-4 and TRBJ1-1; no clear D gene. The CDR3 is 15 amino acids. Germline V gives CDR1 SGHNT, CDR2 YYREEE (reference sequence). V was cut by 4 bases and J by 4 bases, with 17 bases left in between. The DNA of the CDR3 is TGTGCCAGCAGCCCCCCCGTGGTCGGATCCACTGAAGCTTTCTTT. Translated, it gives CASSPPVVGSTEAFF. The entire variable domain, with the rest obtained from reference TRBV5-4 and TRBJ1-1, is as follows: ETGVTQSPTHLIKTRGQQVTLRCSSQSGHNTVSWYQQALGQGPQFIFQYYREEENGRGNFPPRFSGLQFPNYSSELNVNALELDDSALYLCASSPPVVGSTEAFFGQGTRLTVV.

The chain couples TRBV19 to TRBJ1-2; D is ambiguous. Trimming pared 3 bases from V and 7 bases from J, leaving 12 bases between. Germline V gene sequence: CDR1 LNHDA, CDR2 SQIVND (reference sequence). The CDR3 spans 13 residues. CDR3 residues: CASSMAMDGGYTF. The DNA for the CDR3 is TGTGCCAGTAGTATGGCCATGGATGGTGGCTACACCTTC.

This clone was seen more than once but under ten times. V is TRBV5-1 and J is TRBJ1-3; D not resolved. CDR3 length equals 16 residues. CDR1 and CDR2 (germline): SGHRS, YFSETQ. V was cut by 0 bases and J by 3 bases, with 13 bases left in between. CDR3 coding DNA: TGCGCCAGCAGCTTGGTCTCGGGATTGAATGGAAACACCATATATTTT. This sequence encodes CASSLVSGLNGNTIYF.

This chain connects TRBV5-5 to TRBJ2-1; TRBD2 matches 10 bases. Germline V gene data show CDR1 as SGHKS and CDR2 as YYEKEE (reference sequence). V gave up 4 bases and J gave up 7 bases; unmatched junction bases: 2. The CDR3 spans 13 residues. The CDR3 DNA is TGTGCCAGCAGCCAGGGACTAGCGAATGAGCAGTTCTTC. Encoded protein: CASSQGLANEQFF. The full variable domain, its missing parts supplied by reference TRBV5-5 and TRBJ2-1, is DAGVTQSPTHLIKTRGQQVTLRCSPISGHKSVSWYQQVLGQGPQFIFQYYEKEERGRGNFPDRFSARQFPNYSSELNVNALLLGDSALYLCASSQGLANEQFFGPGTRLTVL.

In this sample, this clone turned up once. The rearrangement uses TRBV9 and TRBJ1-2, with D unresolved. Germline values: CDR1 SGDLS, CDR2 YYNGEE. This CDR3 contains 13 residues. Trimming cost V 2 bases and J 1 base, with 6 bases left between them. The CDR3 bases are TGTGCCAGCAGCGTTAGTCGTAACTATGGCTACACCTTC. Amino acids: CASSVSRNYGYTF.

A few counts support this clone. The CDR3 loop is CASSIMDREVLFF. In nucleotides, the CDR3 is TGTGCCAGTAGTATCATGGACAGGGAAGTACTGTTTTTT. The chain is built from TRBV19 and TRBJ1-4; 8 nucleotides line up with TRBD1. Trimming took 3 bases from V and 13 from J; bases not matched to a gene: 7. The CDR3 length is 13 residues. CDR1 and CDR2 (germline): LNHDA, SQIVND (reference sequence).

The chain uses TRBV7-3 and TRBJ2-3; 10 nucleotides line up with TRBD1. Losses at the gene ends were 5 bases for V and 3 bases for J; bases not matched to a gene: 5. Germline values: CDR1 SGHTA, CDR2 FQGTGA. The CDR3 is 15 residues long. CDR3 loop: CASSRQGAWTDTQYF. The DNA of the CDR3 is TGTGCCAGCAGCCGACAGGGGGCCTGGACAGATACGCAGTATTTT.

This chain links TRBV28 with TRBJ2-1; D may be TRBD1 (6 bases). The CDR3 has 14 amino acids. Germline lookup yields CDR1 MDHEN and CDR2 SYDVKM. V lost 5 bases and J lost 9, with 17 bases in between. The CDR3 sequence is CASSQYRTDSEQFF. The CDR3 DNA sequence: TGTGCCAGCAGTCAATACCGGACAGACAGTGAGCAGTTCTTC.